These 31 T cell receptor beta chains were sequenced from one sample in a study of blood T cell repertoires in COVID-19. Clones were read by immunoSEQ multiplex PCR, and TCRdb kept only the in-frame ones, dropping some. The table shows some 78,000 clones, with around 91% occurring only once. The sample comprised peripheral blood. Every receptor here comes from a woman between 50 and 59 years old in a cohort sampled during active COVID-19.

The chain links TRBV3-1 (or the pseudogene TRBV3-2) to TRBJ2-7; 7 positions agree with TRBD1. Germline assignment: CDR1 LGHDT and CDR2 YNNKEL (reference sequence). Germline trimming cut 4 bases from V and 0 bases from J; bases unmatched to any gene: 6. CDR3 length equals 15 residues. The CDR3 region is CASSLGQYPSYEQYF. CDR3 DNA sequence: TGTGCCAGCAGCCTGGGACAGTACCCCTCCTACGAGCAGTACTTC.

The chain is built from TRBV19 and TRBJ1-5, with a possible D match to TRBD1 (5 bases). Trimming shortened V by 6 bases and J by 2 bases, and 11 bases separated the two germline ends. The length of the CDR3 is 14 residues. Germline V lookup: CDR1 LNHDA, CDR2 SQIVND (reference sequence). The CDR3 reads CASRTVAGNQPQHF. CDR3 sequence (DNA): TGTGCCAGTAGGACAGTCGCGGGCAATCAGCCCCAGCATTTT.

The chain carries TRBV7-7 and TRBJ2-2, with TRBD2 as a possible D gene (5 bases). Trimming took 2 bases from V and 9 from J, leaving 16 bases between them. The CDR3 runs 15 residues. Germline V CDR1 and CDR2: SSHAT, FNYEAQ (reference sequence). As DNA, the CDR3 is TGTGCCAGCAGCTTAAACCTTGGGAGCGATCGGGAGCTGTTTTTT. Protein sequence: CASSLNLGSDRELFF.

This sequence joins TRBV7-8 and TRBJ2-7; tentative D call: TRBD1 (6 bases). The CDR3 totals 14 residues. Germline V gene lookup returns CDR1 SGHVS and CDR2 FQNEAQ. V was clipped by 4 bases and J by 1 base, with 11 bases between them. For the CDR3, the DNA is TGTGCCAGCAGCTCACAACAGGGTTCCTACGAGCAGTACTTC. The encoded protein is CASSSQQGSYEQYF.

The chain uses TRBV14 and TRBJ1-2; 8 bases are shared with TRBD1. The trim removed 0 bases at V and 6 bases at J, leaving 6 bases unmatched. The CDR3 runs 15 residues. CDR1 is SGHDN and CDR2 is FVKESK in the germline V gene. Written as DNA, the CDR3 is TGTGCCAGCAGCCAAGACGCCAGGGGGCAAGATGGCTACACCTTC. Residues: CASSQDARGQDGYTF.

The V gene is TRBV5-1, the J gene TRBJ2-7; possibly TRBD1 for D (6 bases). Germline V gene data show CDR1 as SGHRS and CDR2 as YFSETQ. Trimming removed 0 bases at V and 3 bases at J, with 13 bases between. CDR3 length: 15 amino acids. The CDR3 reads CASSLAAGVSYEQYF. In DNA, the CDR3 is TGCGCCAGCAGCTTGGCGGCAGGGGTTAGCTACGAGCAGTACTTC. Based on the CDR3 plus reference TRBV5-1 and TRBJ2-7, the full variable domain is KAGVTQTPRYLIKTRGQQVTLSCSPISGHRSVSWYQQTPGQGLQFLFEYFSETQRNKGNFPGRFSGRQFSNSRSEMNVSTLELGDSALYLCASSLAAGVSYEQYFGPGTRLTVT.

CDR3 in amino acids: CASSLGRGDPYNEQFF. The CDR3 DNA follows: TGTGCCAGCAGCCTGGGGCGGGGGGACCCCTACAATGAGCAGTTCTTC. The chain links TRBV5-4 to TRBJ2-1; 8 bases line up with TRBD2. Unmatched junction bases numbered 8, after V lost 4 bases and J lost 2 bases. CDR3 size: 16 residues. Germline V gene lookup returns CDR1 SGHNT and CDR2 YYREEE (reference sequence).

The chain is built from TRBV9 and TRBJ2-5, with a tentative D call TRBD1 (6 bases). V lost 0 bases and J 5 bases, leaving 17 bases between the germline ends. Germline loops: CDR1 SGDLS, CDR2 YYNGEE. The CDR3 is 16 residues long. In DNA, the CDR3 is TGTGCCAGCAGCGTAGGATCAGGGGCTGATACGGAGACCCAGTACTTC. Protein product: CASSVGSGADTETQYF.

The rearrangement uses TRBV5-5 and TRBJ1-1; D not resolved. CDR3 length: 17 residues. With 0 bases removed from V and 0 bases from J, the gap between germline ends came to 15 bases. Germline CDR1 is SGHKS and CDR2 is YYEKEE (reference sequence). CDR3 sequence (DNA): TGTGCCAGCAGCTTGGGAGGGAGTAGGGCCTTGAACACTGAAGCTTTCTTT. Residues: CASSLGGSRALNTEAFF.

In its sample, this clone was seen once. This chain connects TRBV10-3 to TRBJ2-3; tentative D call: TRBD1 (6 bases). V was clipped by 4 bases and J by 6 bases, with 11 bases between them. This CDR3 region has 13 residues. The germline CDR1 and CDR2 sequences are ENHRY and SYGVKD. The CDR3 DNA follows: TGTGCCATCAGTGTGGACAGCCGGGATACGCAGTATTTT. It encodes CAISVDSRDTQYF.

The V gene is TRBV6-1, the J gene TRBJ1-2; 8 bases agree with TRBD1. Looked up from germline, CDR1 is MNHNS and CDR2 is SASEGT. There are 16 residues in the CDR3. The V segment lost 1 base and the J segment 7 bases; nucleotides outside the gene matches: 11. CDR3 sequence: CASSEGAGGLPIGYTF. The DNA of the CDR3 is TGTGCCAGCAGTGAAGGGGCAGGGGGCCTTCCAATTGGCTACACCTTC.

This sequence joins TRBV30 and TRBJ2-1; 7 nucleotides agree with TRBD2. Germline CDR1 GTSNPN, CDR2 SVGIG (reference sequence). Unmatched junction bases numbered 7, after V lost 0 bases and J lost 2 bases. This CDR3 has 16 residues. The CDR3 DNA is TGTGCCTGGAGTGTCTCTTCTCGGGGGGCCTACAATGAGCAGTTCTTC. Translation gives CAWSVSSRGAYNEQFF.

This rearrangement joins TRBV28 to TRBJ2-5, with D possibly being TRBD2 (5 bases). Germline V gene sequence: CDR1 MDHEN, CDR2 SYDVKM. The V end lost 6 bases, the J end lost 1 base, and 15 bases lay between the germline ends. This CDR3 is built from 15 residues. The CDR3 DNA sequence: TGTGCCAGCAGAAAACTAGGGCGCCGCCAAGAGACCCAGTACTTC. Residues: CASRKLGRRQETQYF.

For the CDR3, the DNA is TGCGCCAGCGCGACAGGGTCAACTAATGAAAAACTGTTTTTT. Its protein is CASATGSTNEKLFF. V and J are TRBV5-1 and TRBJ1-4, with 7 bases fitting TRBD1. Germline CDR1 reads SGHRS; CDR2 reads YFSETQ. The V segment lost 7 bases and the J segment 0 bases; nucleotides outside the gene matches: 3. The CDR3 consists of 14 residues. Complete variable domain (other parts from reference TRBV5-1 and TRBJ1-4): KAGVTQTPRYLIKTRGQQVTLSCSPISGHRSVSWYQQTPGQGLQFLFEYFSETQRNKGNFPGRFSGRQFSNSRSEMNVSTLELGDSALYLCASATGSTNEKLFFGSGTQLSVL.

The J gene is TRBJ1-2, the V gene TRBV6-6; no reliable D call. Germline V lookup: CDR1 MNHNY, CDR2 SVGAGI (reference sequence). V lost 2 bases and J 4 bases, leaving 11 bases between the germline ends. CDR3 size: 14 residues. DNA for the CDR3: TGTGCCAGCAGTTACCTGGGCCCCTCCTATGGCTACACCTTC. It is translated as CASSYLGPSYGYTF.

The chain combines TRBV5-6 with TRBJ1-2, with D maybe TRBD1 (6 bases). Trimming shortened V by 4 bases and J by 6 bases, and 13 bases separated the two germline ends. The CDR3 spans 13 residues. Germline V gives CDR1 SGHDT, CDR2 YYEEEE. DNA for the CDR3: TGTGCCAGCAGCCTGGACAGTTTGAATGGCTACACCTTC. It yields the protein CASSLDSLNGYTF.

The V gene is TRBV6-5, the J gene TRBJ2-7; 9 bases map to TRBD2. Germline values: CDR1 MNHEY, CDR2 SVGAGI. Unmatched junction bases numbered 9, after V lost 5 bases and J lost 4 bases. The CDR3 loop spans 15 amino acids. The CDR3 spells CASSQGLAPLYEQYF. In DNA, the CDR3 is TGTGCCAGCAGTCAGGGACTAGCACCTTTATACGAGCAGTACTTC.

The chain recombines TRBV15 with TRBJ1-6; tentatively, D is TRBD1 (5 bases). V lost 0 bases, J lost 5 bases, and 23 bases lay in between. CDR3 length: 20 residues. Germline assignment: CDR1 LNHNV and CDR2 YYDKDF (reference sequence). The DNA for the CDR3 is TGTGCCACCAGCAGAGATTATGAGTGGGGCGCGGGGCTTGATAATTCACCCCTCCACTTT. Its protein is CATSRDYEWGAGLDNSPLHF.

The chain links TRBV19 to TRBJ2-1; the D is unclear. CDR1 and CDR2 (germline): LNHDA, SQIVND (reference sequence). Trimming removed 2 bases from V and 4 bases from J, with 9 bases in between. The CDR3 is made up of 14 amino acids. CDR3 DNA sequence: TGTGCCAGTAGTATAAAAAAATCTTACAATGAGCAGTTCTTC. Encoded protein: CASSIKKSYNEQFF.

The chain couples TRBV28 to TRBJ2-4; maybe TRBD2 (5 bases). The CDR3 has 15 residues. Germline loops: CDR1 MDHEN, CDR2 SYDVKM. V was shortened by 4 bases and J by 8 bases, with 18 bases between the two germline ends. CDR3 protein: CASSSAGKELDIQYF. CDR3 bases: TGTGCCAGCAGTTCAGCCGGGAAGGAGCTAGACATTCAGTACTTC. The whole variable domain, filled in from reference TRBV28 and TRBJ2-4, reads DVKVTQSSRYLVKRTGEKVFLECVQDMDHENMFWYRQDPGLGLRLIYFSYDVKMKEKGDIPEGYSVSREKKERFSLILESASTNQTSMYLCASSSAGKELDIQYFGAGTRLSVL.

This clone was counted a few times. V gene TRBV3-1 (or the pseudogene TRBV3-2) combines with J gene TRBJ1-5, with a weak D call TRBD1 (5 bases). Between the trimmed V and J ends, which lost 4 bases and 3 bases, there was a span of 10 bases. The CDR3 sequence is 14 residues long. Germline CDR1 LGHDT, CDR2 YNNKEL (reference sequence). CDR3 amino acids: CASSRGGNNQPQHF. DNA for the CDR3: TGTGCCAGCAGCCGGGGGGGGAACAATCAGCCCCAGCATTTT.

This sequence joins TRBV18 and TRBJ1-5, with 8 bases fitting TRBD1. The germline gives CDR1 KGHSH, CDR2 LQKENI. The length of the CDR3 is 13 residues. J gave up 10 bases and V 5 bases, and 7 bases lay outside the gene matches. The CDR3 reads CASSARRGQPQHF. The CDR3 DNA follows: TGTGCCAGCTCAGCGCGCAGGGGGCAACCCCAGCATTTT.

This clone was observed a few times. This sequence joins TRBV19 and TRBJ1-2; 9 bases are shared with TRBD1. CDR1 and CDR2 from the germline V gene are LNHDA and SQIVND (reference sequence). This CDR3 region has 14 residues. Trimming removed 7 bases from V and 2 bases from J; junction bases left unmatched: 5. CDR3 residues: CASTLGTGNYGYTF. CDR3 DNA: TGTGCCAGTACCCTCGGGACAGGGAACTATGGCTACACCTTC. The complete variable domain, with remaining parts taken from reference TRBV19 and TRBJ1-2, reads DGGITQSPKYLFRKEGQNVTLSCEQNLNHDAMYWYRQDPGQGLRLIYYSQIVNDFQKGDIAEGYSVSREKKESFPLTVTSAQKNPTAFYLCASTLGTGNYGYTFGSGTRLTVV.

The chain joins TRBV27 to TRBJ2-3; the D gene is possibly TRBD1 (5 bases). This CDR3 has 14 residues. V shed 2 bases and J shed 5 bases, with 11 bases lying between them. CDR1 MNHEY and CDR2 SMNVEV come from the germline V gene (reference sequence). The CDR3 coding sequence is TGTGCCAGCAGTTTAGGGCAGGGTTTAGATACGCAGTATTTT. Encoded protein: CASSLGQGLDTQYF.

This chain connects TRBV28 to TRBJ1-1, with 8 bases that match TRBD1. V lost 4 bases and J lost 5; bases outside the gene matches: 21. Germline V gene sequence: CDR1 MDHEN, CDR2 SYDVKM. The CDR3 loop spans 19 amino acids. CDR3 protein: CASSSHAPYTGGRGTEAFF. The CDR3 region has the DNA TGTGCCAGCAGTTCCCACGCTCCTTATACAGGGGGAAGAGGGACTGAAGCTTTCTTT.

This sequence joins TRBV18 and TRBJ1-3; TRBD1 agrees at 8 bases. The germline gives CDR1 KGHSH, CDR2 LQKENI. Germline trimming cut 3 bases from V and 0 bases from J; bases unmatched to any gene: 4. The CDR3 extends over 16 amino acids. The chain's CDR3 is CASSPAGTGSGNTIYF. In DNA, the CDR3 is TGTGCCAGCTCACCTGCAGGGACAGGCTCTGGAAACACCATATATTTT.

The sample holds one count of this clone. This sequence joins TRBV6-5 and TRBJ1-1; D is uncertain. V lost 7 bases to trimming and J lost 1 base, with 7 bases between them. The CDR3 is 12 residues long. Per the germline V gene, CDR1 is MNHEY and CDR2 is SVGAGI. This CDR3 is CASIRANTEAFF. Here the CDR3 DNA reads TGTGCCAGCATCCGCGCGAACACTGAAGCTTTCTTT.

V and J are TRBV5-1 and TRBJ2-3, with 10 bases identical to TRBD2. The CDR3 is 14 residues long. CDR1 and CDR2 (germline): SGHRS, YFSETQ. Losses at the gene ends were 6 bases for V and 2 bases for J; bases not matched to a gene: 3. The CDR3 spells CASTTSGSTDTQYF. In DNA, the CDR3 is TGCGCCAGCACGACTAGCGGGTCCACAGATACGCAGTATTTT. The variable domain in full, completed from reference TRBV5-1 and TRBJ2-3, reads KAGVTQTPRYLIKTRGQQVTLSCSPISGHRSVSWYQQTPGQGLQFLFEYFSETQRNKGNFPGRFSGRQFSNSRSEMNVSTLELGDSALYLCASTTSGSTDTQYFGPGTRLTVL.

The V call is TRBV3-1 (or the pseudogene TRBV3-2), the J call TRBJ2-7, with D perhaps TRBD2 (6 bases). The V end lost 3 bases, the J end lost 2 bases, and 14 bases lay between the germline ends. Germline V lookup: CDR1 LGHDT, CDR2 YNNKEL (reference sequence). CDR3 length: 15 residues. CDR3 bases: TGTGCCAGCAGCCAGGGGGGTTGGGGCGCCTACGAGCAGTACTTC. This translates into CASSQGGWGAYEQYF.

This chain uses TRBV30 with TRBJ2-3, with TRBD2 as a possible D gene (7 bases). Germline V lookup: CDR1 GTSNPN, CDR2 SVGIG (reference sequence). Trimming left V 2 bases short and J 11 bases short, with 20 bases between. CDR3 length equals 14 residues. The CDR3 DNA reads TGTGCCTGGAGTTTGATAGCGGGTCCCAGGGGGCAGTATTTT. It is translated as CAWSLIAGPRGQYF.

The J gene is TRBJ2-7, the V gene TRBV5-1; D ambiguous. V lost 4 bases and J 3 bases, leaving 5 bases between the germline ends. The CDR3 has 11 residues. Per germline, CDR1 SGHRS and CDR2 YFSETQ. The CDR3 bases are TGCGCCAGCAGCGCCAGCTACGAGCAGTACTTC. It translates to CASSASYEQYF.